Shown below are 19 T cell receptor beta chains from a single sample sequenced in a study of T cells in localized non-small cell lung cancer. Here immunoSEQ multiplex PCR was the method, and the copy in TCRdb shows in-frame clones only, minus some. This sample has 30,000 to 40,000 clones, with roughly 90% found just once. The sequenced sample was peripheral blood, obtained before any cancer treatment. The receptors stem from a man aged 40 to 69 with stage I lung adenocarcinoma.

The rearrangement uses TRBV10-1 and TRBJ2-2; D possibly corresponds to TRBD1 (6 bases). V was cut by 3 bases and J by 2 bases, with 10 bases left in between. This CDR3 comprises 15 residues. Germline CDR1 WNHNN, CDR2 SYGVQD (reference sequence). The CDR3 DNA follows: TGCGCCAGCAGTGATGAACAGGGAAACACCGGGGAGCTGTTTTTT. This sequence encodes CASSDEQGNTGELFF.

In this sample, this clone turned up once. The gene calls are TRBV30 and TRBJ2-5; D is perhaps TRBD1 (6 bases). The CDR3 is 13 residues long. V lost 0 bases and J 1 base, leaving 6 bases between the germline ends. Germline CDR1 reads GTSNPN; CDR2 reads SVGIG (reference sequence). The CDR3 here is CAWSVGAQETQYF. CDR3 bases: TGTGCCTGGAGTGTGGGGGCCCAAGAGACCCAGTACTTC.

The chain employs TRBV11-2 and TRBJ2-7; 8 nucleotides align to TRBD1. The ends lost 5 bases at V and 7 bases at J; junction bases unmatched: 7. CDR1 is SGHAT and CDR2 is FQNNGV in the germline V gene. The CDR3 has 13 residues. The CDR3 sequence is CASSPGTGMEQYF. As DNA, the CDR3 is TGTGCCAGCAGCCCGGGGACAGGTATGGAGCAGTACTTC. Combining the CDR3 with reference TRBV11-2 and TRBJ2-7 gives the whole variable domain EAGVAQSPRYKIIEKRQSVAFWCNPISGHATLYWYQQILGQGPKLLIQFQNNGVVDDSQLPKDRFSAERLKGVDSTLKIQPAKLEDSAVYLCASSPGTGMEQYFGPGTRLTVT.

The chain joins TRBV11-2 to TRBJ2-1, with 8 bases fitting TRBD1. The trim removed 6 bases at V and 0 bases at J, leaving 4 bases unmatched. The CDR3 length is 15 residues. Germline CDR1 reads SGHAT; CDR2 reads FQNNGV. The CDR3 here is CASSYGTGSYNEQFF. For the CDR3, the DNA is TGTGCCAGCAGTTACGGGACAGGCTCCTACAATGAGCAGTTCTTC.

This chain connects TRBV5-1 to TRBJ2-3; TRBD2 might be the D (5 bases). Germline assignment: CDR1 SGHRS and CDR2 YFSETQ. The V gene lost 0 bases and the J gene lost 0 bases, with 8 bases spanning the gap. This CDR3 comprises 15 residues. DNA of the CDR3: TGCGCCAGCAGCTTGGAAACTAGGAGCACAGATACGCAGTATTTT. It codes for CASSLETRSTDTQYF.

The rearrangement uses TRBV5-1 and TRBJ2-2; either TRBD1 or TRBD2 may supply D (6 bases each). The length of the CDR3 is 15 residues. Looked up from germline, CDR1 is SGHRS and CDR2 is YFSETQ. Trimming cost V 0 bases and J 7 bases, with 13 bases left between them. CDR3 bases: TGCGCCAGCAGCTTGGGACAGGCGGGGAGCGGGGAGCTGTTTTTT. Protein sequence: CASSLGQAGSGELFF.

The V call is TRBV19, the J call TRBJ2-7; no firm D call. Germline V lookup: CDR1 LNHDA, CDR2 SQIVND (reference sequence). The CDR3 has 12 amino acids. V was shortened by 6 bases and J by 4 bases, with 10 bases between the two germline ends. The CDR3 reads CASSSGQYEQYF. The CDR3 nucleotides read TGTGCCAGTAGCTCGGGCCAGTACGAGCAGTACTTC.

This sequence joins TRBV30 and TRBJ1-1; no definite D call. Germline V gene data show CDR1 as GTSNPN and CDR2 as SVGIG (reference sequence). The CDR3 runs 14 residues. Trimming took off 6 bases at V and 2 bases at J, with 16 bases between the two ends. This CDR3 reads CACLWAVFNTEAFF. CDR3 nucleotides: TGTGCCTGCCTCTGGGCAGTTTTTAACACTGAAGCTTTCTTT.

This rearrangement joins TRBV21-1 to TRBJ2-7; TRBD1, the D gene given by the table, was not confirmed from the DNA. TRBV21-1 represents a pseudogene. CDR3 length: 16 amino acids. CDR3 in DNA: TGTGCCAGCACCGTCCTTAAGACAGTGTTGAGTCCCGAGCAGTACTTC. Its translation is CASTVLKTVLSPEQYF.

V gene TRBV9 combines with J gene TRBJ1-1; 9 bases are a match to TRBD1. The germline gives CDR1 SGDLS, CDR2 YYNGEE. V shed 4 bases and J 4 bases; nucleotides not matched to a gene: 11. The CDR3 is 16 residues long. The CDR3 DNA is TGTGCCAGCAGCTCACCTTTGACAGGGGGAACCACTGAAGCTTTCTTT. This encodes CASSSPLTGGTTEAFF.

V is TRBV13 and J is TRBJ1-6; tentative D call: TRBD1 (5 bases). Germline V gene data show CDR1 as PRHDT and CDR2 as FYEKMQ (reference sequence). V was pared by 2 bases and J by 5 bases, with 7 bases between. This CDR3 is 14 amino acids long. In DNA form, the CDR3 reads TGTGCCAGCAGCTTAAACAGGAATAATTCACCCCTCCACTTT. Its protein is CASSLNRNNSPLHF.

The sample holds a few counts of this clone. This rearrangement joins TRBV2 to TRBJ2-2; D is unresolved. Trimming shortened V by 4 bases and J by 8 bases, and 11 bases separated the two germline ends. The CDR3 runs to 13 residues. Per germline, CDR1 SNHLY and CDR2 FYNNEI. The CDR3: CASSVDGSGELFF. CDR3 DNA: TGTGCCAGCAGTGTGGACGGTAGTGGGGAGCTGTTTTTT.

The chain has TRBV2 and TRBJ1-2; 9 bases are a match to TRBD1. The CDR3 is 15 amino acids. The germline V gene encodes CDR1 SNHLY and CDR2 FYNNEI. The V segment lost 6 bases and the J segment 3 bases; nucleotides outside the gene matches: 8. The CDR3 sequence is CASRKNRGHDYGYTF. The CDR3 region has the DNA TGTGCCAGCAGGAAGAACAGGGGGCATGACTATGGCTACACCTTC.

The chain carries TRBV27 and TRBJ1-6; maybe TRBD1 (5 bases). This CDR3 has 15 amino acids. CDR1 is MNHEY and CDR2 is SMNVEV in the germline V gene (reference sequence). Trimming cost V 2 bases and J 7 bases, with 12 bases left between them. The CDR3, as DNA: TGTGCCAGCAGTTTAGGGTGGGACGGGAATTCACCCCTCCACTTT. Protein sequence: CASSLGWDGNSPLHF.

In its sample, this clone was seen a few times. The gene calls are TRBV10-3 and TRBJ1-6; weak D call: TRBD1 (5 bases). This CDR3 region has 16 residues. V dropped 4 bases and J dropped 6 bases, with 16 bases sitting between them. The germline V gene encodes CDR1 ENHRY and CDR2 SYGVKD. CDR3 loop: CAISGNYNGANSPLHF. The CDR3 region has the DNA TGTGCCATCAGTGGTAACTACAACGGGGCTAATTCACCCCTCCACTTT.

V gene TRBV5-6 combines with J gene TRBJ1-3, with TRBD1 matching 10 bases. In germline, CDR1 is SGHDT, CDR2 YYEEEE. The CDR3 has 14 residues. V dropped 4 bases and J dropped 9; count of bases not matched to a gene: 7. The DNA for the CDR3 is TGTGCCAGCAGCCTGGGACAGGGGTTGGGCACCATATATTTT. Its protein is CASSLGQGLGTIYF. The full variable domain, completed using reference TRBV5-6 and TRBJ1-3, is DAGVTQSPTHLIKTRGQQVTLRCSPKSGHDTVSWYQQALGQGPQFIFQYYEEEERQRGNFPDRFSGHQFPNYSSELNVNALLLGDSALYLCASSLGQGLGTIYFGEGSWLTVV.

This sequence joins TRBV28 and TRBJ1-1, with TRBD1 identical over 9 bases. Germline V CDR1 and CDR2: MDHEN, SYDVKM. After removal of 3 bases from V and 8 bases from J, the junction contained 7 bases not matched to a gene. This CDR3 is 14 amino acids long. The CDR3 protein is CASSFTGGIREAFF. DNA of the CDR3: TGTGCCAGCAGTTTTACAGGGGGCATCCGCGAAGCTTTCTTT.

The chain couples TRBV5-6 to TRBJ1-2; D might be TRBD1 (6 bases). Trimming left V 2 bases short and J 10 bases short, with 27 bases between. The length of the CDR3 is 17 residues. Germline V gene sequence: CDR1 SGHDT, CDR2 YYEEEE. Here the CDR3 reads CASSLGLDSTGLQIYTF. The DNA of the CDR3 is TGTGCCAGCAGCTTAGGGTTGGACTCTACAGGGTTACAAATCTACACCTTC.

The chain is built from TRBV25-1 and TRBJ2-3, with TRBD1 as a possible D gene (5 bases). CDR3 length: 15 amino acids. Germline V lookup: CDR1 MGHDK, CDR2 SYGVNS. V was pared by 6 bases and J by 2 bases, with 15 bases between. The CDR3 loop reads CASSPPGKTTDTQYF. CDR3 sequence (DNA): TGTGCCAGCAGCCCCCCAGGGAAAACCACAGATACGCAGTATTTT.